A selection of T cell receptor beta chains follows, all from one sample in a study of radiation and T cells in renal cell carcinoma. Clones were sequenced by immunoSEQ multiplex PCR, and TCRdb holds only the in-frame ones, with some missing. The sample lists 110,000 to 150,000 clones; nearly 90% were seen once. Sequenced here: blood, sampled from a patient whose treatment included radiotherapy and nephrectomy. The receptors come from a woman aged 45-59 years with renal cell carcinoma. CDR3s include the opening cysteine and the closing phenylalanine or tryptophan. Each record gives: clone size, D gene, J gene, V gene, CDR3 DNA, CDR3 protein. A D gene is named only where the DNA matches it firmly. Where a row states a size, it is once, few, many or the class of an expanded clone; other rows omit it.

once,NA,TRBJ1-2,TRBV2,TGTGCCAGCAGTGGACAAGGGTGGGATGGCTACACCTTC,CASSGQGWDGYTF
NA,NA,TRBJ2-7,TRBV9,TGTGCCAGCAGCGTAGCGGCAGGACTAATGCACGAGCAGTACTTC,CASSVAAGLMHEQYF
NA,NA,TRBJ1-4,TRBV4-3,TGCGCCAGCAGCCAAGATCTGGGCAGGGATGAAAAACTGTTTTTT,CASSQDLGRDEKLFF
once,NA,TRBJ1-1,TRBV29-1,TGCAGCGGAGGACAGATGAACACTGAAGCTTTCTTT,CSGGQMNTEAFF
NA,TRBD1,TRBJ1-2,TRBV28,TGTGCCAGCAGTTTAGGAAGGACAGGGGGCTTCGGGACCTTC,CASSLGRTGGFGTF
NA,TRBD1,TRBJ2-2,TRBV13,TGTGCCAGCAGCATAGGGACAGGGGGGAGTCACACCGGGGAGCTGTTTTTT,CASSIGTGGSHTGELFF
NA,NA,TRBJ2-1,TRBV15,TGTGCCACCAGCAGAGACCGACAGTACAATGAGCAGTTCTTC,CATSRDRQYNEQFF
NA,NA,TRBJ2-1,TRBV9,TGTGCCAGCAGCTTAACGGAGAAGTACAATGAGCAGTTCTTC,CASSLTEKYNEQFF
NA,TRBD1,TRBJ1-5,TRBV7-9,TGTGCCAGCAGCCCAGGGGGGGTGGGTCAGCCCCAGCATTTT,CASSPGGVGQPQHF
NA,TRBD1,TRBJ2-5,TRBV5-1,TGCGCCAGCAGCCTCACGGACAGGGCAGAGACCCAGTACTTC,CASSLTDRAETQYF
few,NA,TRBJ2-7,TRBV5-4,TGTGCCAGCAGCTTGGCGACTACCTACGAGCAGTACTTC,CASSLATTYEQYF
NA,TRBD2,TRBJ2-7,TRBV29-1,TGCAGCGTTGAAGATGTGGGGACTAGCGGGGGTACCTACGAGCAGTACTTC,CSVEDVGTSGGTYEQYF
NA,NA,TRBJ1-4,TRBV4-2,TGTGCCAGCAGCCCATACTCTCAGGGGACGGCTAATGAAAAACTGTTTTTT,CASSPYSQGTANEKLFF
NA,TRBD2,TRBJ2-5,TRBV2,TGTGCCAGCAGTCCAAGACTAGCCGCCGAGACCCAGTACTTC,CASSPRLAAETQYF
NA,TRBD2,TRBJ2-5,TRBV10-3,TGTGCCATCACCGAGACTAGCGGGGGCCCCAGAGAGACCCAGTACTTC,CAITETSGGPRETQYF
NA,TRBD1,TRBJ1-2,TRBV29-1,TGCAGCGCCCCCCGGGACAGGGGGTTTGTTGGCTACACCTTC,CSAPRDRGFVGYTF
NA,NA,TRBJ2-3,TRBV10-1,TGCGCCAGCAGTACATCGACGGCAGATACGCAGTATTTT,CASSTSTADTQYF
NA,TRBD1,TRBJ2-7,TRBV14,TGTGCCAGCAGCCACCTCACTACAGGGGAGCGTTACGAGCAGTACTTC,CASSHLTTGERYEQYF
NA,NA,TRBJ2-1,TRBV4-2,TGTGCCAGCAGCCAAGATGCGACCGGGGTCGATGAGCAGTTCTTC,CASSQDATGVDEQFF
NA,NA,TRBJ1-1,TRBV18,TGTGCCAGCTCATTGGAGGAAGGGGTATGGACTGAAGCTTTCTTT,CASSLEEGVWTEAFF
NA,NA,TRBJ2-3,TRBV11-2,TGTGCCAGCAGCTTAGATGGGGGCGGGGATACGCAGTATTTT,CASSLDGGGDTQYF
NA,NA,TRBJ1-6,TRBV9,TGTGCCAGCAGGGTTCCGACTGGGAGGACAAGTAAGGCACCCCTCCACTTT,CASRVPTGRTSKAPLHF
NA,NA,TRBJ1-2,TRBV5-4,TGTGCCAGCAGCGCAGGCCAGCAGAACTATGGCTACACCTTC,CASSAGQQNYGYTF
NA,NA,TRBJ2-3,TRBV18,TGTGCCAGCTCACCGACCGACCGCGGGTATACGCAGTATTTT,CASSPTDRGYTQYF
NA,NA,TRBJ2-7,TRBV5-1,TGCGCCAGCAGCAGGGACGGTTCCTCCTACGAGCAGTACTTC,CASSRDGSSYEQYF
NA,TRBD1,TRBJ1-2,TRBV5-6,TGTGCCAGCAGCTTTCAGGGGGCGCAAGGCTACACCTTC,CASSFQGAQGYTF
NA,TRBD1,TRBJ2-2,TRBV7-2,TGTGCCAGCAGCCCAGGGACAGGAAGGACGTCCGGGGAGCTGTTTTTT,CASSPGTGRTSGELFF
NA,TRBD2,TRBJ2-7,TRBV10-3,TGTGCCATCAGTGAGGGACTAGCGGACCTCTCCTACGAGCAGTACTTC,CAISEGLADLSYEQYF
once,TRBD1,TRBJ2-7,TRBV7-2,TGTGCCAGCAGCTCCCGGACAGGGACCCTCTACGAGCAGTACTTC,CASSSRTGTLYEQYF
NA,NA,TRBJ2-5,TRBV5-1,TGCGCCAGCAGCTTGGCGCGTTTGGGGCACCAAGAGACCCAGTACTTC,CASSLARLGHQETQYF
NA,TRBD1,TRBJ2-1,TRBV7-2,TGTGCCAGCAGCTCTCAGGGGGCCTACAATGAGCAGTTCTTC,CASSSQGAYNEQFF
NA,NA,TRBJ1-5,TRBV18,TGTGCCAGCTCACCAGGAGGGCGGGGACAGCCCCAGCATTTT,CASSPGGRGQPQHF
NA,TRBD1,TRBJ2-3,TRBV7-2,TGTGCCAGCAGCTTATCACCGACAGGGAGCACAGATACGCAGTATTTT,CASSLSPTGSTDTQYF
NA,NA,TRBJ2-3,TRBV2,TGTGCCAGCAGTGTACAGTTTACAGATACGCAGTATTTT,CASSVQFTDTQYF
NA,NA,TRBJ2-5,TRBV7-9,TGTGCCAGCAGCTTATCGGGGGAGACCCAGTACTTC,CASSLSGETQYF
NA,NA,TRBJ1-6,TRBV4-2,TGTGCCAGCAGCCAAGATTCGGGGTGGTCACCCCTCCACTTT,CASSQDSGWSPLHF
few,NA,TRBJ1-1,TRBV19,TGTGCCAGTACTTTCAGCCTTAAGAACACTGAAGCTTTCTTT,CASTFSLKNTEAFF
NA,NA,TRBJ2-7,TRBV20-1,TGCAGTGCCCCGACGGGGTACGAGCAGTACTTC,CSAPTGYEQYF
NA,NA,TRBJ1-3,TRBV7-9,TGTGCCAGCAGCCTACAGGGTGCTGGAAACACCATATATTTT,CASSLQGAGNTIYF
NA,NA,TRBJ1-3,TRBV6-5,TGTGCCAGCAGGCTTGACGGAACCTCTGGAAACACCATATATTTT,CASRLDGTSGNTIYF
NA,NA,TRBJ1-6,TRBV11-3,TGTGCCAGCAGCTCGGGACCGGATTCACCCCTCCACTTT,CASSSGPDSPLHF
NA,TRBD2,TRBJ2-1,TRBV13,TGTGCCAGCAGCTTACTAGCGGGGGGGATATACAATGAGCAGTTCTTC,CASSLLAGGIYNEQFF
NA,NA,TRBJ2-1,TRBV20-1,TGCAGTGCTAGAGAGGCCTATGAGCAGTTCTTC,CSAREAYEQFF
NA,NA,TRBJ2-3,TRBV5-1,TGCGCCAGCAATTGGCGGTCGCTCGGGGATACGCAGTATTTT,CASNWRSLGDTQYF
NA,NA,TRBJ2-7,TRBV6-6,TGTGCCAGCAGTAAAGCCTACGAGCAGTACTTC,CASSKAYEQYF
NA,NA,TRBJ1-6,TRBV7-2,TGTGCCAGCAGTTCGGCGGGTGTTAATTCACCCCTCCACTTT,CASSSAGVNSPLHF
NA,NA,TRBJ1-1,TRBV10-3,TGTGCCATCAGCGACAGAGACACTGAAGCTTTCTTT,CAISDRDTEAFF
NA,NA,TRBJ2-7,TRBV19,TGTGCCAGTAGTAACGGCTACGAGCAGTACTTC,CASSNGYEQYF
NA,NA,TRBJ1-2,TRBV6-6,TGTGCCAGCAGTTACCTCAGGCAGGGCCATGGCTACACCTTC,CASSYLRQGHGYTF
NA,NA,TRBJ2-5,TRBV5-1,TGCGCCAGCAGCTTGGGCAGCGACCAAGAGACCCAGTACTTC,CASSLGSDQETQYF
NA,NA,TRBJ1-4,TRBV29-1,TGCAGCGTTGGGGGTGCAACTAATGAAAAACTGTTTTTT,CSVGGATNEKLFF